This T cell receptor beta chain was sequenced during a study of shared clonotypes between healthy human individuals (dated by TCRdb to between 2020 and 2021). Background for the entire study: A couple of women and a few men aged 18 to 49 years were included in the cohort. For each donor, CD4 naive and CD4 memory were each run on three plates, CD8 naive on two plates, and CD8 memory on one plate. Blood TCR repertoires of five healthy adults were deeply sequenced to estimate repertoire size and the extent of clonotype sharing between individuals. Different laboratories and diverse techniques were used to prepare libraries and sequence TCR repertoires, to increase sequencing depth and limit assay-specific biases. Between about 0.85 and 10 billion PBMCs per donor were obtained by leukapheresis.

As regards this clone: The specificity of this receptor is unknown. The junction departs from the called germline gene at one end, perhaps through a read error.

The CDR3 covers 14 residues, taking in both the cysteine and the phenylalanine. CDR3 DNA is the only sequence kept; it has 42 bases, read in frame from the first base. Per the germline V gene, MNHEY is the CDR1 and SVGAGI is the CDR2. The donors were healthy, HIV-negative adults with no recently reported acute infections or vaccinations. Only Caucasian adults living in Nashville, Tennessee, USA were represented among the donors. CD4+ T cells were enriched through magnetic negative selection, after which naive cells were positively selected on CD45RA and the remaining negative fraction served as the memory subset. Blood was obtained by leukapheresis, after which PBMCs were separated by Ficoll-Histopaque density gradient centrifugation and cryopreserved in liquid nitrogen vapor phase. Purity and quantity of every magnetically sorted T cell population were checked by analytical flow cytometry. Genomic DNA was isolated from each sorted fraction and quantified by UV absorbance on a Nanodrop 2000c.

Using the deep immunoSEQ assay, TCR CDR3 regions were amplified from genomic DNA by multiplex PCR. Extracted genomic DNA from each cell subset was spread evenly across all wells of several immunoSEQ 96-well plates, with each plate serving as a replicate. For sorted subsets, each replicate PCR was loaded with approximately 190 ng genomic DNA, equivalent to approximately 33,000 T cell genomes. Purified libraries were measured with a Qubit 3.0 fluorometer, size-checked on a Bioanalyzer 2100, and measured again with the KAPA Library Quantification kit. Each immunoSEQ 96-well plate was sequenced on its own single-read 150-cycle Illumina NextSeq 550 flow cell. Turning to the authors' computational methods: Because the immunoSEQ output included only junctional sequences and no quality scores, the filtering could not be the same as the filtering used for full-length reads. Sequences were annotated with PyIR, a Python wrapper for IgBLAST v1.9, and V/J genes and CDR3 were assigned using IMGT germline references. Any read was removed if the V/J assignment was weak (E-value above 1e-6), the CDR3 was missing, or the read contained stop codons, out-of-frame junctions, or ambiguous translated residues. V3J clonotypes were defined as sequences sharing an identical inferred V gene, J gene, and CDR3 amino acid sequence. Percentage overlap between repertoires was calculated by dividing the number of shared unique clonotypes by the size of the smaller repertoire. Richness of each repertoire was evaluated using RTK rarefaction, the Chao1 estimator, and Recon v2.1 estimates of unobserved clonotypes. Generation probabilities for all TCRbeta clonotypes obtained by the gDNA method from a handful of donors were computed using OLGA. In TCRdb, the immuneACCESS table is reduced to in-frame sequences with V and J assigned. These tables do not hold every clone; where another copy was compared, an unresolved V gene accounts for under half, and the others remain unexplained. D and trimming were read from the DNA, whereas the V and J calls and clone size are those reported in that table. The sample table lists more than 850,000 clones, 78% of them with a count of one. Together, the top ten hold approximately 0.5% of the sample.

Study-level results and caveats: Incomplete sequencing was indicated by rarefaction of sorted-subset datasets, despite the large sequencing depth. Compared with non-shared clonotypes, the clonotypes found in all four sorted-subset donors had higher generation probabilities. Across four donors, roughly 5% of naive CD4, approximately 3.6% of naive CD8, 2.3% of memory CD4, and 0.3% to 0.45% of memory CD8 clonotypes were shared. Sampling was limited to blood, and TCR repertoires in tissue likely differ from TCR repertoires in blood. Larger estimated clonotype richness was generally found for naive subsets than for memory subsets. Pairwise subsampling led to the expectation that sequencing depth would affect the degree of clonotype sharing among donors. The small number of donors limited the genetic and exposure-history diversity represented.

The sequence is built from TRBV6-5 and TRBJ1-1; 10 central bases correspond to TRBD1. The sample comprised memory CD4+ T cells from PBMCs. Taken with the paper, the label for cell subset or site translates to: CD45RA-negative fraction. This sequence was found in a man younger than 35 in good health. Some clones in this sample may be carry-over from other donors' samples. The CDR3 protein: CAISERTGGTEAFF. In nucleotides, the sequence is TGTGCCATCAGTGAGAGGACAGGGGGCACTGAAGCTTTCTTT.